What follows are 10 T cell receptor beta chains derived from one specimen sequenced in a study of shared clonotypes between healthy human individuals. Some clones are missing from TCRdb's copy, which holds only in-frame ones; the method was immunoSEQ multiplex PCR. The repertoire holds some 530,000 clones, more than 75% seen once, with approximately 12% in the top ten. The sequencing sample was made of PBMCs. These TCRs come from a woman in her thirties or forties in good health. Some clones in this sample may be carry-over from other donors' samples.

Concerning this clone itself: One end of the junction varies from germline; a read error may be responsible. The CDR3 region is CAWSPPGWQGTYGQYF. The CDR3 nucleotides read TGTGCCTGGAGCCCCCCAGGTTGGCAGGGGACCTACGGGCAGTACTTC. The rearrangement links TRBV30 to TRBJ2-7, with D possibly matching TRBD1 (6 bases). The CDR3 is 16 residues long. Germline CDR1 GTSNPN, CDR2 SVGIG (reference sequence).

CDR3 sequence: CASSSGGVGQPQHF. CDR3 nucleotides: TGTGCCAGCAGTTCTGGGGGCGTGGGTCAGCCCCAGCATTTT. V usage is TRBV27 and J usage is TRBJ1-5; D perhaps matches TRBD1 (6 bases). This CDR3 has 14 residues. CDR1 is MNHEY and CDR2 is SMNVEV in the germline V gene (reference sequence). V lost 4 bases, J lost 6 bases, and 13 bases lay in between.

The rearrangement links TRBV19 to TRBJ2-5, with a weak D call TRBD2 (5 bases). The CDR3 runs to 13 residues. V was clipped by 6 bases and J by 1 base, with 9 bases between them. The V gene's germline CDR1 is LNHDA and CDR2 SQIVND (reference sequence). In DNA form, the CDR3 reads TGTGCCAGTAGCAAGGACTCCCAAGAGACCCAGTACTTC. Its protein is CASSKDSQETQYF.

V gene TRBV5-1 combines with J gene TRBJ2-3, with 10 positions matching TRBD1. Germline CDR1 SGHRS, CDR2 YFSETQ. V was pared by 1 base and J by 1 base, with 6 bases of the junction left unmatched. The CDR3 consists of 17 residues. The CDR3 region has the DNA TGCGCCAGCAGCTTGCGTGTCGGGACAGGGGGCACAGATACGCAGTATTTT. Protein sequence: CASSLRVGTGGTDTQYF.

The chain is built from TRBV10-3 and TRBJ2-7; TRBD1 matches at 7 bases. V was clipped by 7 bases and J by 3 bases; unmatched bases: 6. Germline V gives CDR1 ENHRY, CDR2 SYGVKD. The CDR3 sequence is 13 residues long. The CDR3 sequence is CAITGTESYEQYF. The CDR3 DNA reads TGTGCCATCACAGGGACAGAGAGCTACGAGCAGTACTTC.

The V and J genes are TRBV5-6 and TRBJ2-2; D not resolved. V lost 2 bases to trimming and J lost 4 bases, with 15 bases between them. Germline V gives CDR1 SGHDT, CDR2 YYEEEE. This CDR3 contains 16 residues. The CDR3 coding sequence is TGTGCCAGCAGCTTTCTAAGTCAAGCGACCACCGGGGAGCTGTTTTTT. Translation gives CASSFLSQATTGELFF.

The rearrangement joins TRBV6-6 to TRBJ2-3; 7 bases map to TRBD1. Germline lookup yields CDR1 MNHNY and CDR2 SVGAGI (reference sequence). With V trimmed by 7 bases and J by 1 base, 8 bases remained unmatched. The CDR3 covers 15 residues. As DNA, the CDR3 is TGTGCCAGCAAAAGGGCAGGGGGAGGCACAGATACGCAGTATTTT. Its protein is CASKRAGGGTDTQYF.

The chain couples TRBV11-2 to TRBJ2-2; D is perhaps TRBD1 (5 bases). V was shortened by 0 bases and J by 4 bases, with 12 bases between the two germline ends. Germline V gene lookup returns CDR1 SGHAT and CDR2 FQNNGV. The CDR3 covers 16 residues. The CDR3 DNA reads TGTGCCAGCAGCTTAGATCTCAGGGAAGGCACCGGGGAGCTGTTTTTT. It is translated as CASSLDLREGTGELFF. Combining the CDR3 with reference TRBV11-2 and TRBJ2-2 gives the whole variable domain EAGVAQSPRYKIIEKRQSVAFWCNPISGHATLYWYQQILGQGPKLLIQFQNNGVVDDSQLPKDRFSAERLKGVDSTLKIQPAKLEDSAVYLCASSLDLREGTGELFFGEGSRLTVL.

This clone was picked up a small number of times. CDR3 nucleotide sequence: TGTGCCAGCAGCCCGGGCGGTCTGAGGGTCGGGGAGACCCAGTACTTC. It specifies CASSPGGLRVGETQYF. V is TRBV5-4 and J is TRBJ2-5; tentatively, D is TRBD2 (5 bases). The CDR3 is made up of 16 amino acids. V lost 4 bases to trimming and J lost 5 bases, with 21 bases between them. CDR1 and CDR2 from the germline V gene are SGHNT and YYREEE (reference sequence).

Concerning this clone: This CDR3 is also generated by other DNA sequences in the sample. The V call is TRBV7-2, the J call TRBJ1-4; tentative D call: TRBD1 (5 bases). Trimming removed 6 bases from V and 0 bases from J, with 8 bases in between. This CDR3 has 14 amino acids. Per germline, CDR1 SGHTA and CDR2 FQGNSA. CDR3: CASSLRATNEKLFF. As DNA, the CDR3 is TGTGCCAGCAGTCTCAGGGCAACTAATGAAAAACTGTTTTTT.